This T cell receptor beta chain emerged from a study of cytomegalovirus exposure and HLA in healthy donors. The overall study: Genetic ancestry analysis placed about 80% of the 350 to 500 donors that were genotyped in the Caucasian-associated cluster.

About this clone itself: The antigen remains undetermined. Its ends do not fully match the called genes, so a read error is possible. The same CDR3 arises from other DNA sequences in this sample as well.

The CDR3 sequence is 15 residues long. CDR1 is SGHTS, CDR2 YDEGEE, per germline. PCR involved 60 Vbeta and 13 Jbeta primers. The table came from immunoSEQ multiplex PCR; TCRdb's copy has only in-frame clones and leaves some out. The listing records around 200,000 clones. General study points: With later analysis, a missense DCLRE1C variant became linked to TCR beta V- and J-gene trimming. Accurate prediction of HLA-A and HLA-B alleles (for most subjects) was reportedly achieved from TCR beta sequences.

This chain connects TRBV5-8 to TRBJ2-2; 7 bases line up with TRBD1. This TCR was sampled from a girl aged 2 to 9 in good health and CMV-seropositive. The sample consisted of PBMCs. Here the CDR3 DNA reads TGTGCCAGCAGCTGGGGACAGCTGGGGACCGGGGAGTTGTTTTTT. This translates into CASSWGQLGTGELFF.